Below, one TCR beta chain is given with its context. Its specificity is unknown. CDR1 is SQVTM, CDR2 ANQGSEA, per germline. CDR3 length: 13 residues. The data originate from a study of T cells expressing NK-cell markers. As for the study in general: Researchers got TCR beta repertoires out of sorted CD3+CD56+NKG2C+, CD3+CD56+NKG2C- and CD3+CD56-NKG2C+ T cells. Eight donors were sequenced, of whom seven were HCMV-seropositive, while the remaining one was HCMV-seronegative. Study results and caveats: These clonotypes, the leaders elsewhere, also led the CD3+CD56-NKG2C+ fraction in a few donors. Specificity for HCMV among expanded NKG2C+ T cell clones was not established.

TCRdb reprocessed the 5' RACE reads, with one entry per CDR3 protein and no DNA. Its table records 200,000 to 300,000 distinct CDR3 sequences. The sequencing sample was made of blood T cells: a sorted CD56 or NKG2C T cell subset, CD4+ or CD8+ T cells, or bulk PBMC T cells (not recorded which). The origin of this receptor is a man between 18 and 29 years old in good health. The J gene is TRBJ1-2, the V gene TRBV29-1; TCRdb designates TRBD1, a call that cannot be tested without DNA. This CDR3 reads CSVSRPLSYGYTF.